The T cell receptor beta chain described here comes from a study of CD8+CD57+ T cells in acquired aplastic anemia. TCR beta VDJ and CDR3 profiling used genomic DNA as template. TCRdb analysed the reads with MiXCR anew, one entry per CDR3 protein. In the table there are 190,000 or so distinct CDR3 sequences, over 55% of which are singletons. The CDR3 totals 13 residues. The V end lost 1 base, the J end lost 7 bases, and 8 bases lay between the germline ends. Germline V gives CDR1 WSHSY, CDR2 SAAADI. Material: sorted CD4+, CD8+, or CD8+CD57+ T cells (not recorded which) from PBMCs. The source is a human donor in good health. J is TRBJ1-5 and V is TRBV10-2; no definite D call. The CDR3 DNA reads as TGCGCCAGCAGTGAGTTCCAGCTGCAGCCCCAGCATTTT. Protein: CASSEFQLQPQHF.